Sequencing of this TCR beta chain was carried out in a study of blood T cell repertoires in COVID-19. Turning to the study itself: T cells, B-cell-depleted T cells, or PBMCs supplied cDNA or gDNA.

Grouping used clinical history reported by participants in a survey and questionnaire. Libraries were prepared by immunoSEQ multiplex PCR; TCRdb keeps only in-frame clonotypes and omits some of them. The sample lists about 400,000 clones; approximately 88% were seen once. Germline-derived CDR1 and CDR2 are MNHNS and SASEGT. This CDR3 spans 14 amino acids. V gave up 3 bases and J gave up 4 bases, with 12 bases separating them. J is TRBJ1-2 and V is TRBV6-1, with D perhaps TRBD1 (5 bases). Sequencing input: PBMCs or T cells enriched from blood (not recorded which). The TCR comes from a middle-aged woman with acute COVID-19. CDR3 coding DNA: TGTGCCAGCAGTGAGGGGCAGGGAGGCTATGGCTACACCTTC. It codes for CASSEGQGGYGYTF.